These 13 T cell receptor beta chains were all obtained from the same sample, sequenced in a study of cytomegalovirus exposure and HLA in healthy donors. The PCR used 60 Vbeta and 13 Jbeta primers. The assay was immunoSEQ multiplex PCR, and TCRdb's table has in-frame clones only and misses some. This sample has 95,000 to 150,000 clones, with under 70% found just once. The sample was PBMCs. The receptor set was obtained from a man aged 18 to 30 in good health and CMV-seronegative.

V usage is TRBV4-3 and J usage is TRBJ1-4; D is perhaps TRBD1 (5 bases). With 0 bases removed from V and 0 bases from J, the gap between germline ends came to 11 bases. CDR1 is LGHNA, CDR2 YSLEER, per germline. The CDR3 sequence is 17 residues long. The CDR3: CASSQDTGSATNEKLFF. CDR3 in DNA: TGCGCCAGCAGCCAAGACACAGGAAGTGCAACTAATGAAAAACTGTTTTTT.

This clone has only one observation. This CDR3 is CASTTPYTKGRNTEAFF. The DNA for the CDR3 is TGTGCCAGCACCACACCTTACACGAAGGGGCGGAACACTGAAGCTTTCTTT. The chain recombines TRBV4-2 with TRBJ1-1, with a weak D call TRBD1 (5 bases). Deletions cut 7 bases from V and 1 base from J, with 22 bases between. The CDR3 is made up of 17 amino acids. Germline-derived CDR1 and CDR2 are LGHNA and YNFKEQ.

This chain links TRBV30 with TRBJ2-1, with D perhaps matching TRBD1 (6 bases). CDR3 size: 15 residues. Germline CDR1 is GTSNPN and CDR2 is SVGIG (reference sequence). V was cut by 2 bases and J by 8 bases, with 19 bases left in between. The CDR3 loop is CAWSRPPTGSDEQFF. CDR3 sequence (DNA): TGTGCCTGGAGTCGACCTCCGACAGGTAGCGATGAGCAGTTCTTC.

In its sample, this clone was seen once. The chain joins TRBV7-9 to TRBJ1-1; tentatively, D is TRBD1 (6 bases). The CDR3 has 15 residues. Trimming shortened V by 4 bases and J by 3 bases, and 15 bases separated the two germline ends. CDR1 SEHNR and CDR2 FQNEAQ come from the germline V gene (reference sequence). CDR3 DNA: TGTGCCAGCAGCTCCCGCCTCCAGGGGTACACTGAAGCTTTCTTT. Protein product: CASSSRLQGYTEAFF.

This chain joins TRBV5-6 and TRBJ2-7; 7 nucleotides match TRBD2. Germline V gives CDR1 SGHDT, CDR2 YYEEEE. V shed 0 bases, J shed 0 bases, and the junction held 0 bases outside the gene matches. The CDR3 contains 14 residues. CDR3 coding DNA: TGTGCCAGCAGCTTGGGCGGGAGCTCCTACGAGCAGTACTTC. Residues: CASSLGGSSYEQYF.

CDR3 sequence (DNA): TGTGCCAGCAGGGATGGACAGGGGAATTCACCCCTCCACTTT. Its protein product is CASRDGQGNSPLHF. The rearrangement joins TRBV2 to TRBJ1-6, with TRBD1 identical over 9 bases. After removal of 6 bases from V and 7 bases from J, the junction contained 4 bases not matched to a gene. The CDR3 has 14 amino acids. In germline, CDR1 is SNHLY, CDR2 FYNNEI.

The CDR3: CASSVPDVLTF. In nucleotides, the CDR3 is TGTGCCAGCAGTGTCCCGGACGTCCTGACTTTC. The chain carries TRBV2 and TRBJ2-6; no firm D call. The CDR3 is made up of 11 amino acids. Germline CDR1 reads SNHLY; CDR2 reads FYNNEI. V shed 4 bases and J shed 11 bases, with 6 bases lying between them.

The chain uses TRBV5-4 and TRBJ2-2; D is ambiguous. Germline V gives CDR1 SGHNT, CDR2 YYREEE (reference sequence). The CDR3 runs 13 residues. The V and J ends lost 3 bases and 6 bases respectively, with 9 bases between them. The CDR3 sequence: CASSYPMAGELFF. The CDR3 DNA reads TGTGCCAGCAGCTACCCTATGGCCGGGGAGCTGTTTTTT.

This clone was detected a few times. V is TRBV7-9 and J is TRBJ1-1, with D maybe TRBD1 (6 bases). Per the germline V gene, CDR1 is SEHNR and CDR2 is FQNEAQ (reference sequence). The CDR3 is 12 amino acids. The germline V and J ends were trimmed by 11 bases and 1 base, with 11 bases remaining between them. CDR3 bases: TGTGCCGACGGGACACCGAACACTGAAGCTTTCTTT. Translating it yields CADGTPNTEAFF.

V and J are TRBV5-8 and TRBJ2-3; 9 bases agree with TRBD2. This CDR3 spans 16 amino acids. Per germline, CDR1 SGHTS and CDR2 YDEGEE. Trimming took 2 bases from V and 4 from J; bases not matched to a gene: 8. The CDR3 sequence is CASSLVRGGRSDTQYF. CDR3 DNA sequence: TGTGCCAGCAGCTTAGTGCGGGGGGGCCGGTCAGATACGCAGTATTTT.

The rearrangement joins TRBV11-2 to TRBJ1-5; 7 bases agree with TRBD1. The V and J ends lost 5 bases and 2 bases, in that order; junction bases with no gene match: 6. The length of the CDR3 is 15 residues. Germline V gives CDR1 SGHAT, CDR2 FQNNGV. As DNA, the CDR3 is TGTGCCAGCAGCCGGGACAGTTTGGGCAATCAGCCCCAGCATTTT. Encoded protein: CASSRDSLGNQPQHF. Variable domain in full (rest from reference TRBV11-2 and TRBJ1-5): EAGVAQSPRYKIIEKRQSVAFWCNPISGHATLYWYQQILGQGPKLLIQFQNNGVVDDSQLPKDRFSAERLKGVDSTLKIQPAKLEDSAVYLCASSRDSLGNQPQHFGDGTRLSIL.

The chain employs TRBV18 and TRBJ2-2, with 11 bases aligning to TRBD2. This CDR3 has 18 residues. Losses at the gene ends were 6 bases for V and 4 bases for J; bases not matched to a gene: 13. Per the germline V gene, CDR1 is KGHSH and CDR2 is LQKENI. The CDR3 here is CASSRWGTSGNATGELFF. The CDR3 DNA follows: TGTGCCAGCTCCCGGTGGGGGACTAGCGGCAATGCCACCGGGGAGCTGTTTTTT. The full variable domain, completed using reference TRBV18 and TRBJ2-2, is NAGVMQNPRHLVRRRGQEARLRCSPMKGHSHVYWYRQLPEEGLKFMVYLQKENIIDESGMPKERFSAEFPKEGPSILRIQQVVRGDSAAYFCASSRWGTSGNATGELFFGEGSRLTVL.

There are a few counts of this clone. This sequence joins TRBV5-1 and TRBJ2-3, with 11 nucleotides matching TRBD1. V was clipped by 0 bases and J by 4 bases; unmatched bases: 13. Germline V gene lookup returns CDR1 SGHRS and CDR2 YFSETQ. The CDR3 totals 19 residues. In nucleotides, the CDR3 is TGCGCCAGCAGCTTGGGGATTTCCGGGACAGGGGGTGTCGCAGATACGCAGTATTTT. Its protein is CASSLGISGTGGVADTQYF.